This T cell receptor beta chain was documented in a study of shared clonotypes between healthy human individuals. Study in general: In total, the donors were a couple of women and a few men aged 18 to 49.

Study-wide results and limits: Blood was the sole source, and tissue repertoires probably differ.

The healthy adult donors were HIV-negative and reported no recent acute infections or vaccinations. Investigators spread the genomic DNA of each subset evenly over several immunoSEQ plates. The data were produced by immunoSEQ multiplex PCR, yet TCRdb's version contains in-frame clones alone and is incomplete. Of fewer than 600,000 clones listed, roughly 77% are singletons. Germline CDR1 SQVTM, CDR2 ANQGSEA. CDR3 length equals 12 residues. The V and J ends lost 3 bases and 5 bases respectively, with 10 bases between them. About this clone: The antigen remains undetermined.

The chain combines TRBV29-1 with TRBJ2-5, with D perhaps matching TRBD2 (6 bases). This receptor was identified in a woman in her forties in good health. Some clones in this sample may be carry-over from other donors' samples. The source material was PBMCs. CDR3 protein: CSVEEGGETQYF. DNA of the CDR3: TGCAGCGTTGAGGAGGGCGGTGAGACCCAGTACTTC. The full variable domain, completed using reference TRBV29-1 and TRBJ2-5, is SAVISQKPSRDICQRGTSLTIQCQVDSQVTMMFWYRQQPGQSLTLIATANQGSEATYESGFVIDKFPISRPNLTFSTLTVSNMSPEDSSIYLCSVEEGGETQYFGPGTRLLVL.